The rows below give T cell receptor beta chains drawn from one sample of a study of shared clonotypes between healthy human individuals. Assay: immunoSEQ multiplex PCR; the TCRdb copy retains only in-frame clones and omits some. The data hold about 1 million clones, with approximately 70% observed a single time. Sequencing input: memory CD4+ T cells sorted from blood. Receptor source: a man aged 18-30 years in good health. CDR3s include the opening cysteine and the closing phenylalanine or tryptophan. A D gene is named only where the DNA matches it firmly. A row's size may be missing; if present it is once, few, many or a size class.

j_call: TRBJ2-6; d_call: -; clone_size: -; v_call: TRBV7-9; cdr3_aa: CASSGRGGADGANVLTF; cdr3_nt: TGTGCCAGCAGCGGAAGAGGAGGGGCGGATGGGGCCAACGTCCTGACTTTC
j_call: TRBJ2-2; d_call: -; clone_size: -; v_call: TRBV2; cdr3_aa: CASSQGANTGELFF; cdr3_nt: TGTGCCAGCTCACAGGGAGCGAACACCGGGGAGCTGTTTTTT
j_call: TRBJ1-1; d_call: -; clone_size: -; v_call: TRBV5-1; cdr3_aa: CASSLAQDTEAFF; cdr3_nt: TGCGCCAGCAGCTTGGCGCAAGACACTGAAGCTTTCTTT
j_call: TRBJ2-4; d_call: -; clone_size: -; v_call: TRBV2; cdr3_aa: CASSDRGVAKNIQYF; cdr3_nt: TGTGCCAGCAGTGATAGAGGGGTCGCCAAAAACATTCAGTACTTC
j_call: TRBJ2-1; d_call: TRBD1; clone_size: -; v_call: TRBV27; cdr3_aa: CASSSLTGVSYNEQFF; cdr3_nt: TGTGCCAGCAGTTCGCTCACAGGGGTATCCTACAATGAGCAGTTCTTC
j_call: TRBJ1-2; d_call: -; clone_size: -; v_call: TRBV28; cdr3_aa: CASSTQGGYTF; cdr3_nt: TGTGCCAGCAGTACACAGGGTGGCTACACCTTC
j_call: TRBJ1-2; d_call: -; clone_size: -; v_call: TRBV5-1; cdr3_aa: CASSPGSGDGYTF; cdr3_nt: TGCGCCAGCAGCCCGGGATCAGGGGATGGCTACACCTTC
j_call: TRBJ1-2; d_call: -; clone_size: many; v_call: TRBV2; cdr3_aa: CASTQGESYGYTF; cdr3_nt: TGTGCCAGCACGCAAGGGGAATCCTATGGCTACACCTTC
j_call: TRBJ2-7; d_call: TRBD2; clone_size: -; v_call: TRBV7-2; cdr3_aa: CASSFGTSASYEQYF; cdr3_nt: TGTGCCAGCAGCTTTGGGACTAGCGCTTCCTACGAGCAGTACTTC
j_call: TRBJ1-5; d_call: -; clone_size: few; v_call: TRBV7-9; cdr3_aa: CASSLGTELSNQPQHF; cdr3_nt: TGTGCCAGCAGCTTAGGGACAGAACTCAGCAATCAGCCCCAGCATTTT
j_call: TRBJ2-4; d_call: -; clone_size: -; v_call: TRBV5-1; cdr3_aa: CASSLGSSGENIQYF; cdr3_nt: TGCGCCAGCAGCTTGGGATCCAGCGGAGAAAACATTCAGTACTTC
j_call: TRBJ2-1; d_call: TRBD2; clone_size: many; v_call: TRBV5-1; cdr3_aa: CASSLLGAGGYNEQFF; cdr3_nt: TGCGCCAGCAGCTTGTTGGGGGCGGGGGGCTACAATGAGCAGTTCTTC
j_call: TRBJ2-5; d_call: -; clone_size: -; v_call: TRBV7-9; cdr3_aa: CASSLGTGPETQYF; cdr3_nt: TGTGCCAGCAGCTTAGGCACAGGGCCAGAGACCCAGTACTTC
j_call: TRBJ1-2; d_call: -; clone_size: few; v_call: TRBV30; cdr3_aa: CAWSVRAGYTF; cdr3_nt: TGTGCCTGGAGTGTACGGGCGGGCTACACCTTC
j_call: TRBJ2-1; d_call: TRBD2; clone_size: -; v_call: TRBV9; cdr3_aa: CASSREVDSLNEQFF; cdr3_nt: TGTGCCAGCAGCCGGGAGGTTGATAGCCTAAATGAGCAGTTCTTC
j_call: TRBJ2-7; d_call: TRBD2; clone_size: many; v_call: TRBV5-1; cdr3_aa: CASSLGTSGKPSYEQYF; cdr3_nt: TGCGCCAGCAGCCTGGGGACTAGCGGGAAACCTTCCTACGAGCAGTACTTC
j_call: TRBJ2-2; d_call: -; clone_size: -; v_call: TRBV5-1; cdr3_aa: CASSLADGVGGELFF; cdr3_nt: TGCGCCAGCAGCTTGGCCGATGGGGTTGGCGGGGAGCTGTTTTTT
j_call: TRBJ1-6; d_call: -; clone_size: few; v_call: TRBV30; cdr3_aa: CAWSVGETYNSPLHF; cdr3_nt: TGTGCCTGGAGTGTAGGGGAGACCTATAATTCACCCCTCCACTTT
j_call: TRBJ2-7; d_call: -; clone_size: -; v_call: TRBV7-2; cdr3_aa: CASSPGTVRSSYEQYF; cdr3_nt: TGTGCCAGCAGCCCAGGGACTGTTCGTAGCTCCTACGAGCAGTACTTC
j_call: TRBJ2-2; d_call: -; clone_size: -; v_call: TRBV30; cdr3_aa: CAWRGRGTGELFF; cdr3_nt: TGTGCCTGGAGGGGGAGAGGTACCGGGGAGCTGTTTTTT
j_call: TRBJ2-5; d_call: -; clone_size: -; v_call: TRBV29-1; cdr3_aa: CSARQQETQYF; cdr3_nt: TGCAGCGCCAGACAGCAAGAGACCCAGTACTTC
j_call: TRBJ2-7; d_call: -; clone_size: -; v_call: TRBV5-1; cdr3_aa: CASSLGGTFSYEQYF; cdr3_nt: TGCGCCAGCAGCTTGGGGGGGACGTTTTCCTACGAGCAGTACTTC
j_call: TRBJ2-6; d_call: -; clone_size: once; v_call: TRBV6-1; cdr3_aa: CATLMSSGANVLTF; cdr3_nt: TGTGCCACCCTTATGAGCTCTGGGGCCAACGTCCTGACTTTC
j_call: TRBJ1-6; d_call: -; clone_size: -; v_call: TRBV6-5; cdr3_aa: CASTLGDNSPLHF; cdr3_nt: TGTGCCAGCACCCTCGGGGATAATTCACCCCTCCACTTT
j_call: TRBJ2-7; d_call: -; clone_size: -; v_call: TRBV10-3; cdr3_aa: CAISELGEQYF; cdr3_nt: TGTGCCATCAGTGAACTGGGAGAGCAGTACTTC
j_call: TRBJ2-1; d_call: TRBD2; clone_size: -; v_call: TRBV7-9; cdr3_aa: CASSLATSGRTFF; cdr3_nt: TGTGCCAGCAGCTTAGCTACTAGCGGGCGGACGTTCTTC
j_call: TRBJ2-5; d_call: -; clone_size: few; v_call: TRBV5-4; cdr3_aa: CASSLGLIGGGGLKETQYF; cdr3_nt: TGTGCCAGCAGCTTGGGACTAATTGGAGGGGGGGGACTTAAAGAGACCCAGTACTTC
j_call: TRBJ2-7; d_call: TRBD1; clone_size: -; v_call: TRBV7-9; cdr3_aa: CASSFVGDRGFYEQYF; cdr3_nt: TGTGCCAGCAGCTTTGTGGGGGACAGGGGGTTCTACGAGCAGTACTTC
j_call: TRBJ2-7; d_call: TRBD1; clone_size: -; v_call: TRBV7-6; cdr3_aa: CASSLRLGTGPSEQYF; cdr3_nt: TGTGCCAGCAGCTTGCGTTTAGGGACAGGCCCCAGCGAGCAGTACTTC
j_call: TRBJ2-7; d_call: -; clone_size: -; v_call: TRBV6-5; cdr3_aa: CASSSRTGSYEQYF; cdr3_nt: TGTGCCAGCAGTTCCCGGACGGGATCCTACGAGCAGTACTTC
j_call: TRBJ1-2; d_call: -; clone_size: once; v_call: TRBV6-1; cdr3_aa: CASMGGSAYGYTF; cdr3_nt: TGTGCCAGCATGGGGGGGTCCGCTTATGGCTACACCTTC
j_call: TRBJ2-7; d_call: TRBD1; clone_size: -; v_call: TRBV30; cdr3_aa: CAWSPGTGAEQYF; cdr3_nt: TGTGCCTGGAGTCCGGGGACAGGGGCCGAGCAGTACTTC
j_call: TRBJ2-2; d_call: TRBD1; clone_size: -; v_call: TRBV2; cdr3_aa: CASGGQGGTGELFF; cdr3_nt: TGTGCCAGCGGAGGACAGGGGGGAACCGGGGAGCTGTTTTTT
j_call: TRBJ2-5; d_call: TRBD2; clone_size: -; v_call: TRBV19; cdr3_aa: CASSIGKSGGYQETQYF; cdr3_nt: TGTGCCAGTAGTATAGGGAAGAGCGGGGGGTACCAAGAGACCCAGTACTTC
j_call: TRBJ2-7; d_call: -; clone_size: -; v_call: TRBV11-2; cdr3_aa: CASSLPRVPSYEQYF; cdr3_nt: TGTGCCAGCAGCTTACCTAGGGTACCTTCCTACGAGCAGTACTTC
j_call: TRBJ2-3; d_call: TRBD1; clone_size: -; v_call: TRBV2; cdr3_aa: CASSTRTGSTDTQYF; cdr3_nt: TGTGCCAGCAGTACAAGGACAGGGAGCACAGATACGCAGTATTTT
j_call: TRBJ1-4; d_call: TRBD1; clone_size: -; v_call: TRBV29-1; cdr3_aa: CSVEDPPDRGGEKLFF; cdr3_nt: TGCAGCGTTGAAGATCCTCCGGACAGGGGCGGTGAAAAACTGTTTTTT
j_call: TRBJ1-5; d_call: -; clone_size: few; v_call: TRBV19; cdr3_aa: CASSGAGLQPQHF; cdr3_nt: TGTGCCAGTTCGGGGGCAGGACTGCAGCCCCAGCATTTT
j_call: TRBJ2-7; d_call: TRBD2; clone_size: -; v_call: TRBV6-5; cdr3_aa: CASSYSRREGGYEQYF; cdr3_nt: TGTGCCAGCAGTTACTCCAGGCGGGAGGGTGGCTACGAGCAGTACTTC
j_call: TRBJ1-1; d_call: -; clone_size: -; v_call: TRBV7-2; cdr3_aa: CASSTPRNLNTEAFF; cdr3_nt: TGTGCCAGCAGCACCCCCAGGAATCTTAACACTGAAGCTTTCTTT
j_call: TRBJ2-3; d_call: TRBD1; clone_size: -; v_call: TRBV2; cdr3_aa: CAIGTGDLYSSTDTQYF; cdr3_nt: TGTGCCATCGGGACAGGCGATCTATACTCTAGCACAGATACGCAGTATTTT
j_call: TRBJ2-2; d_call: -; clone_size: many; v_call: TRBV27; cdr3_aa: CASKGLTGELFF; cdr3_nt: TGTGCCAGCAAGGGGCTGACCGGGGAGCTGTTTTTT
j_call: TRBJ2-7; d_call: -; clone_size: few; v_call: TRBV29-1; cdr3_aa: CSVRSSYEQYF; cdr3_nt: TGCAGCGTCCGTTCTTCGTACGAGCAGTACTTC
j_call: TRBJ1-6; d_call: TRBD1; clone_size: -; v_call: TRBV28; cdr3_aa: CASGSGQGRLNSPLHF; cdr3_nt: TGTGCCAGCGGATCAGGACAGGGGCGATTAAATTCACCCCTCCACTTT
j_call: TRBJ1-6; d_call: -; clone_size: -; v_call: TRBV4-1; cdr3_aa: CASSQDRQFSSPLHF; cdr3_nt: TGCGCCAGCAGCCAAGATCGACAGTTCTCTTCACCCCTCCACTTT
j_call: TRBJ1-6; d_call: -; clone_size: -; v_call: TRBV30; cdr3_aa: CAWSARSSYNSPLHF; cdr3_nt: TGTGCCTGGAGTGCTCGGAGCTCCTATAATTCACCCCTCCACTTT
j_call: TRBJ1-6; d_call: -; clone_size: many; v_call: TRBV2; cdr3_aa: CASATETYNSPLHF; cdr3_nt: TGTGCCAGCGCGACGGAAACCTATAATTCACCCCTCCACTTT
j_call: TRBJ2-3; d_call: -; clone_size: -; v_call: TRBV10-3; cdr3_aa: CAISESQQRTSTDTQYF; cdr3_nt: TGTGCCATCAGTGAGTCGCAACAGCGGACTAGCACAGATACGCAGTATTTT
j_call: TRBJ1-1; d_call: -; clone_size: -; v_call: TRBV11-2; cdr3_aa: CASSLIRASTEAFF; cdr3_nt: TGTGCCAGCAGCTTAATCAGGGCGAGCACTGAAGCTTTCTTT
j_call: TRBJ2-3; d_call: -; clone_size: -; v_call: TRBV5-4; cdr3_aa: CASSSADTQYF; cdr3_nt: TGTGCCAGCAGCTCAGCTGATACGCAGTATTTT
j_call: TRBJ2-2; d_call: -; clone_size: -; v_call: TRBV13; cdr3_aa: CASSLDRGTGELFF; cdr3_nt: TGTGCCAGCAGCTTAGATAGGGGAACCGGGGAGCTGTTTTTT